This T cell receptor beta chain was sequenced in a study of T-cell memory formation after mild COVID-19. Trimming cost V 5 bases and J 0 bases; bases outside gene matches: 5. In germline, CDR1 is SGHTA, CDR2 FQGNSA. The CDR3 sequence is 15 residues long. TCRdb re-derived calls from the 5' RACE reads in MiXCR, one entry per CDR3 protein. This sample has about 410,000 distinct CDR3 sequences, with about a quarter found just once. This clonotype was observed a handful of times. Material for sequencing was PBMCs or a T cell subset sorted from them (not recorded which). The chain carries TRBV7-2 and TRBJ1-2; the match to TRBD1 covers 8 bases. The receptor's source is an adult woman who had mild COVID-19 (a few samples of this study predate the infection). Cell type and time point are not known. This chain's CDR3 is CASSRSGQANYGYTF. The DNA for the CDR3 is TGTGCCAGCAGCCGCTCGGGACAGGCTAACTATGGCTACACCTTC.